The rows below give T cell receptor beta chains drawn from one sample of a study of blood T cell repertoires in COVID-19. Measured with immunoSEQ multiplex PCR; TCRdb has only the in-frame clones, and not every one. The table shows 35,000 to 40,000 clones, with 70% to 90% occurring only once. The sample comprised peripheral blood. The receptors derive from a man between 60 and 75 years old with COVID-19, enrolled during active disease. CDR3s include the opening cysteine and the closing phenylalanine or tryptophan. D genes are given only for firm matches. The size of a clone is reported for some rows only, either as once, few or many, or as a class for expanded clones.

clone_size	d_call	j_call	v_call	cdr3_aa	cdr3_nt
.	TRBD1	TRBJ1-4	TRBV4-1	CASSRNPGQSGEKLFF	TGCGCCAGCAGCCGAAACCCGGGACAGTCTGGTGAAAAACTGTTTTTT
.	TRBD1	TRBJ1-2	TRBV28	CASSLWTGNYGYTF	TGTGCCAGCAGTTTATGGACAGGGAACTATGGCTACACCTTC
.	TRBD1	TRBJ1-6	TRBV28	CASTNEQGPHSPLHF	TGTGCCAGCACAAACGAACAGGGGCCCCATTCACCCCTCCACTTT
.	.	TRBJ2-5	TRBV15	CATSRTTVTETQYF	TGTGCCACCAGCAGAACAACAGTGACGGAGACCCAGTACTTC
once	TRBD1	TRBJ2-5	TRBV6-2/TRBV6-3	CASSLLDRAAETQYF	TGTGCCAGCAGTTTATTAGACAGGGCGGCTGAGACCCAGTACTTC
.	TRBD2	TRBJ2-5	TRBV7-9	CASSLLAGETQYF	TGTGCCAGCAGCCTACTAGCGGGAGAGACCCAGTACTTC
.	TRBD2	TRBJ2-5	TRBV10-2	CASSATSGRHQETQYF	TGCGCCAGCAGTGCTACTAGCGGGAGACACCAAGAGACCCAGTACTTC
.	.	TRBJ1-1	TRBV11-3	CASSPGTGVEAFF	TGTGCCAGCAGCCCGGGGACGGGGGTTGAAGCTTTCTTT
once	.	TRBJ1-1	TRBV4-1	CASSQDIGRGTEAFF	TGCGCCAGCAGCCAAGATATTGGGCGTGGCACTGAAGCTTTCTTT
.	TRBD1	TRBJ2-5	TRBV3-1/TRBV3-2	CASSHGTEETQYF	TGTGCCAGCAGCCACGGGACAGAAGAGACCCAGTACTTC
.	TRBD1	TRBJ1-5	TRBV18	CASSGTANQPQHF	TGTGCCAGCTCAGGGACAGCCAATCAGCCCCAGCATTTT
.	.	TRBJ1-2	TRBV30	CAWSDQSEYYGYTF	TGTGCCTGGAGTGACCAATCCGAGTACTATGGCTACACCTTC
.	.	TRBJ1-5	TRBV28	CAGGGSNQPQHF	TGTGCCGGGGGGGGTAGCAATCAGCCCCAGCATTTT
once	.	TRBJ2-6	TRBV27	CASSPAQGMANVLTF	TGTGCCAGCAGTCCTGCCCAGGGGATGGCCAACGTCCTGACTTTC
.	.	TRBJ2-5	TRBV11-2	CASSLLAQETQYF	TGTGCCAGCAGCTTACTAGCCCAAGAGACCCAGTACTTC
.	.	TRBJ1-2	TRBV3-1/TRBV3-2	CASSQAGEYYGYTF	TGTGCCAGCAGCCAAGCAGGGGAGTATTATGGCTACACCTTC
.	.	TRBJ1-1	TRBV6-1	CASSEDEGDTEAFF	TGTGCCAGCAGTGAGGATGAAGGGGACACTGAAGCTTTCTTT
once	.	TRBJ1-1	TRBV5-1	CASSFEGRMNTEAFF	TGCGCCAGCAGCTTCGAGGGTAGGATGAACACTGAAGCTTTCTTT
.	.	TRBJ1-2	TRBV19	CASSSLGVVYTF	TGTGCCAGTAGTTCCTTAGGAGTGGTCTACACCTTC
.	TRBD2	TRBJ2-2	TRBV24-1	CATSDMGLAGDFNAGELFF	TGTGCCACCAGTGATATGGGACTAGCGGGAGATTTTAACGCCGGGGAGCTGTTTTTT
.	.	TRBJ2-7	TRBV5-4	CASSLAPTGESYEQYF	TGTGCCAGCAGCTTGGCTCCAACGGGAGAGTCCTACGAGCAGTACTTC
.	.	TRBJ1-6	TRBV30	CAWSRTMTRGLNSPLHF	TGTGCCTGGAGTAGGACGATGACGCGGGGACTAAATTCACCCCTCCACTTT
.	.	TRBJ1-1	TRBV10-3	CAIRAQGEAFF	TGTGCCATCAGGGCCCAGGGTGAAGCTTTCTTT
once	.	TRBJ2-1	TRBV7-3	CASSLGLAVYNEQFF	TGTGCCAGCAGCTTAGGGCTAGCCGTCTACAATGAGCAGTTCTTC
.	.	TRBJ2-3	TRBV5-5	CASSLTTFSQANAQYF	TGTGCCAGCAGCTTGACGACATTCAGCCAAGCCAACGCGCAGTATTTT
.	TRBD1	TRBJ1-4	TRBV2	CASSADRGNEKLFF	TGTGCCAGCAGCGCGGACAGGGGGAATGAAAAACTGTTTTTT
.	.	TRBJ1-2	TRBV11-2	CASSLESAAAYGYTF	TGTGCCAGCAGCTTAGAAAGTGCGGCAGCTTATGGCTACACCTTC
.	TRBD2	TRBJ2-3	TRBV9	CASSVGLAGTDTQYF	TGTGCCAGCAGCGTAGGCCTAGCGGGCACAGATACGCAGTATTTT
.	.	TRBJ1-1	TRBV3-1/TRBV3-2	CASSQGAGPADTEAFF	TGTGCCAGCAGCCAAGGGGCGGGGCCCGCGGACACTGAAGCTTTCTTT
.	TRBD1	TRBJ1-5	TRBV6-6	CASSFDRAGGNQPQHF	TGTGCCAGCAGTTTCGACAGGGCTGGTGGCAATCAGCCCCAGCATTTT